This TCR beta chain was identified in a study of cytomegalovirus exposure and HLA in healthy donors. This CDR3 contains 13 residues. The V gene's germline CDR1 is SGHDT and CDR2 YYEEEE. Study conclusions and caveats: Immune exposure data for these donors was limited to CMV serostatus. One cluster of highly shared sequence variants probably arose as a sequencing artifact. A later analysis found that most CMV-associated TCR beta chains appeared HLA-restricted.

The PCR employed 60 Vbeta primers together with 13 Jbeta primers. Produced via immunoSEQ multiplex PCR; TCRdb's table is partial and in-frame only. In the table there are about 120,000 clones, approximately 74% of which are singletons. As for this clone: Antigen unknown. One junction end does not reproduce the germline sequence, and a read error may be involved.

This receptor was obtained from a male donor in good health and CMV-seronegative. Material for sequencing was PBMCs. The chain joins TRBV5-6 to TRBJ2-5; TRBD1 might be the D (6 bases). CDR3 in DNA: TGTGCCAGCAGCTTAGGACAGTCCTACGAGCAGCACTTC. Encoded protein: CASSLGQSYEQHF.